This TCR beta chain was sequenced in a study of T cell repertoires in cytomegalovirus infection. Overall study context: CMV epitopes in the study were HLA-C-restricted (recently identified) and HLA-B-restricted (well studied).

V was trimmed by 3 bases and J by 7 bases, leaving 16 bases between them. The CDR3 has 15 amino acids. Germline V lookup: CDR1 SGHNT, CDR2 YENEEA. TCRdb re-derived calls from the reads in MiXCR, one entry per CDR3 protein. The sample carries 400,000 to 600,000 distinct CDR3 sequences, under 55% recorded once. Regarding this clonotype: Its target is not known.

The study, taken as a whole, reports: HLA-C-restricted CMV-specific TCR beta clonotypes prevailed in the ex vivo response.

The source was cultured PBMCs, collected from culture after CMV antigen stimulation. The sequence was obtained from a human donor in good health (CMV status not recorded). Some clones in this sample may be carry-over from other donors' samples. The chain joins TRBV11-3 to TRBJ2-1; the D is unclear. This chain's CDR3 is CASSFRGSAGNEQFF. The DNA of the CDR3 is TGTGCCAGCAGCTTTAGAGGCAGTGCTGGGAATGAGCAGTTCTTC. The entire variable domain, with the rest obtained from reference TRBV11-3 and TRBJ2-1, is as follows: EAGVVQSPRYKIIEKKQPVAFWCNPISGHNTLYWYLQNLGQGPELLIRYENEEAVDDSQLPKDRFSAERLKGVDSTLKIQPAELGDSAVYLCASSFRGSAGNEQFFGPGTRLTVL.